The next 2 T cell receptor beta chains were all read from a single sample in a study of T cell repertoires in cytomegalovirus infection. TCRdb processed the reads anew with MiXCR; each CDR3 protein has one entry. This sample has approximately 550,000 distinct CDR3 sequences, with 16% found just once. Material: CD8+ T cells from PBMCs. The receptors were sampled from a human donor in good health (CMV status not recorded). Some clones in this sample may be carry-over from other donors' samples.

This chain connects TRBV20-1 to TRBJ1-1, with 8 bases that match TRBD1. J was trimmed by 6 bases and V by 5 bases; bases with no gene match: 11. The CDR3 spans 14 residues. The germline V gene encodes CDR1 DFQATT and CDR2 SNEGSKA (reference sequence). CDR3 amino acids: CSAQQLTGGAEAFF. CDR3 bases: TGCAGTGCTCAACAGCTCACAGGGGGAGCTGAAGCTTTCTTT.

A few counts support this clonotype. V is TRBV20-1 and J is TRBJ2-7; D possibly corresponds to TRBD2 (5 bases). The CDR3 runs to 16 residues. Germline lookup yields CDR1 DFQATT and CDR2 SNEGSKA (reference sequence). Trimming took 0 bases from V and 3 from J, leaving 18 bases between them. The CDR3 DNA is TGCAGTGCTAGAGATTCCGAGGGTGCCTTGGGCTACGAGCAGTACTTC. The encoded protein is CSARDSEGALGYEQYF.